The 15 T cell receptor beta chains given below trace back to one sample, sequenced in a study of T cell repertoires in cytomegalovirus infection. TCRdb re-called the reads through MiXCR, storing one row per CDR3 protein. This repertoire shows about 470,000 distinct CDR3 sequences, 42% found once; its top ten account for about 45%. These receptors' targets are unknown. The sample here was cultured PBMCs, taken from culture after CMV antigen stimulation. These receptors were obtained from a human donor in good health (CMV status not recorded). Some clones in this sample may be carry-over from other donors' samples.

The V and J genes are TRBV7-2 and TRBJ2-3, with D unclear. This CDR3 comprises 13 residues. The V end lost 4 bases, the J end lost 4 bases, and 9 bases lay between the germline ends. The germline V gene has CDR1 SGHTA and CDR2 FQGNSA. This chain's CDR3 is CASSSELADTQYF. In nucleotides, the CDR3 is TGTGCCAGCAGCTCGGAGTTGGCAGATACGCAGTATTTT.

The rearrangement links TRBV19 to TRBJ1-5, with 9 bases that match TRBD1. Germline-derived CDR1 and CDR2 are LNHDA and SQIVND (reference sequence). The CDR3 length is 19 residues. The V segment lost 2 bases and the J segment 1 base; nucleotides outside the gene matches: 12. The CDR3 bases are TGTGCCAGTAGTATAAGTAGGGGACAGGGACGAGGCAGCAATCAGCCCCAGCATTTT. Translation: CASSISRGQGRGSNQPQHF.

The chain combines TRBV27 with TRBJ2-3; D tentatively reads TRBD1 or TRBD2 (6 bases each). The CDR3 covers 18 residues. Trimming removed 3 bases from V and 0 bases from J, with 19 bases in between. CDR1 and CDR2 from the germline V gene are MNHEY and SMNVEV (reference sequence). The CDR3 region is CASSFGGLLFPSTDTQYF. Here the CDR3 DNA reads TGTGCCAGCAGTTTCGGGGGCCTGCTCTTTCCTAGCACAGATACGCAGTATTTT.

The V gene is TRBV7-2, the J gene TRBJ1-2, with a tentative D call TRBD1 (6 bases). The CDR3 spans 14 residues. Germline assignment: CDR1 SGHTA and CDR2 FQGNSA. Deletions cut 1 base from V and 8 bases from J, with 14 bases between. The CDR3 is CASSLVNRVYGYTF. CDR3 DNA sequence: TGTGCCAGCAGCTTAGTGAACAGGGTCTACGGCTACACCTTC.

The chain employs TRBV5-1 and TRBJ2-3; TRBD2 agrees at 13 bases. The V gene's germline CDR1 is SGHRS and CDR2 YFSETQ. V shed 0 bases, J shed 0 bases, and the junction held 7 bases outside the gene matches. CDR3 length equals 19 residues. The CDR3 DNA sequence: TGCGCCAGCAGCTTGGCCAAGACTAGCGGGGGGCTTAGCACAGATACGCAGTATTTT. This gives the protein CASSLAKTSGGLSTDTQYF. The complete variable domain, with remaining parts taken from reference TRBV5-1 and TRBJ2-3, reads KAGVTQTPRYLIKTRGQQVTLSCSPISGHRSVSWYQQTPGQGLQFLFEYFSETQRNKGNFPGRFSGRQFSNSRSEMNVSTLELGDSALYLCASSLAKTSGGLSTDTQYFGPGTRLTVL.

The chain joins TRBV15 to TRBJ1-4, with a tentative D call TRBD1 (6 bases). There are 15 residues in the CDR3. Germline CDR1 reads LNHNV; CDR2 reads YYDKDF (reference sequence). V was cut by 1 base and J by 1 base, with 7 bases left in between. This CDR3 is CATSRAQGTNEKLFF. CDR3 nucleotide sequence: TGTGCCACCAGCAGAGCACAGGGAACTAATGAAAAACTGTTTTTT.

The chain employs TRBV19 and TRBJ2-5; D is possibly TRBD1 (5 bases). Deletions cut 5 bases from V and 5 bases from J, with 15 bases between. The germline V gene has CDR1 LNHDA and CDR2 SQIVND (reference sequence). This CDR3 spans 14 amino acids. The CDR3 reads CASSVQTAPETQYF. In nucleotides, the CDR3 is TGTGCCAGTAGTGTCCAGACAGCCCCGGAGACCCAGTACTTC.

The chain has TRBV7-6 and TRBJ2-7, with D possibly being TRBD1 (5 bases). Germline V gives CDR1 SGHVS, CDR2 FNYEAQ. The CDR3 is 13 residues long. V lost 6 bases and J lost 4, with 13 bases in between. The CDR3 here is CASSRGHTYEQYF. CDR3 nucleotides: TGTGCCAGCAGTCGAGGACATACGTACGAGCAGTACTTC. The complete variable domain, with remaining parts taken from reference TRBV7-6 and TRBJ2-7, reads GAGVSQSPRYKVTKRGQDVALRCDPISGHVSLYWYRQALGQGPEFLTYFNYEAQQDKSGLPNDRFSAERPEGSISTLTIQRTEQRDSAMYRCASSRGHTYEQYFGPGTRLTVT.

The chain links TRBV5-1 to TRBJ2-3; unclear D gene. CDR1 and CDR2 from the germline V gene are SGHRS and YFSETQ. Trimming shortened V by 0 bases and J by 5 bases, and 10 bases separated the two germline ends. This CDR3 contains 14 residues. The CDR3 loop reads CASSLADWKDTQYF. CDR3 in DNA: TGCGCCAGCAGCTTGGCCGATTGGAAAGATACGCAGTATTTT.

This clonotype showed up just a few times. CDR3: CASTPPGLPTDTQYF. CDR3 coding DNA: TGTGCCAGCACCCCCCCGGGACTACCCACAGATACGCAGTATTTT. This chain uses TRBV7-9 with TRBJ2-3; 7 positions agree with TRBD2. Looked up from germline, CDR1 is SEHNR and CDR2 is FQNEAQ (reference sequence). This CDR3 is built from 15 residues. Trimming at V came to 7 bases and at J to 2 bases, leaving 9 bases not matched to a gene.

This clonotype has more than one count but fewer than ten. The CDR3 bases are TGTGCCAGCAGCTTAAGTGGGCGGGGGGGGGCGGAGACCCAGTACTTC. It translates to CASSLSGRGGAETQYF. The V call is TRBV7-2, the J call TRBJ2-5, with 9 bases matching TRBD2. Germline trimming cut 2 bases from V and 5 bases from J; bases unmatched to any gene: 9. The CDR3 has 16 amino acids. Looked up from germline, CDR1 is SGHTA and CDR2 is FQGNSA.

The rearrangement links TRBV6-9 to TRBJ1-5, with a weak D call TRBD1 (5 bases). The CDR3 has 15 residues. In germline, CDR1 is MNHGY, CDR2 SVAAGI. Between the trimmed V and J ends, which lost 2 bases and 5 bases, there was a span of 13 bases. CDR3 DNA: TGTGCCAGCAGTTATGGGGCCCGGGACCATCAGCCCCAGCATTTT. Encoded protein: CASSYGARDHQPQHF.

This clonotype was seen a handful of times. CDR3 sequence (DNA): TGTGCCAGCAGCTACCGGACGGGACCTCACGAGCAGTACTTC. Translated: CASSYRTGPHEQYF. The rearrangement uses TRBV7-2 and TRBJ2-7; D might be TRBD1 or TRBD2, each matching 5 bases. V lost 4 bases to trimming and J lost 5 bases, with 15 bases between them. Germline lookup yields CDR1 SGHTA and CDR2 FQGNSA. CDR3 length: 14 residues.

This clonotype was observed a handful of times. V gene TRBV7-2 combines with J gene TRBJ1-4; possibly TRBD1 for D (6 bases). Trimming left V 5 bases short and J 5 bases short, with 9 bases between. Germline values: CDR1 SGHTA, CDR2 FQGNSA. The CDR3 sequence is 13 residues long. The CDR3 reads CASSAQGNEKLFF. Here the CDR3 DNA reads TGTGCCAGCAGCGCTCAGGGGAATGAAAAACTGTTTTTT.

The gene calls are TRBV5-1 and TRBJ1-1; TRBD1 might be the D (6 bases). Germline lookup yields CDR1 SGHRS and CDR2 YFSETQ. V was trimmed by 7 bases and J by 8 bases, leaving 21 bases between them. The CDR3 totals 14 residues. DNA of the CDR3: TGCGCCAGCCGGGGTGGGGGCCTAATCCCAGAAGCTTTCTTT. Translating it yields CASRGGGLIPEAFF.